Detailed here is one T cell receptor beta chain. This sample is drawn from a study of molecular identifiers for immune sequencing clone quantification. Germline-derived CDR1 and CDR2 are SGDLS and YYNGEE. The CDR3 is made up of 13 amino acids. V was clipped by 3 bases and J by 7 bases, with 10 bases between them. TCRdb ran MiXCR on the PCR reads and lists one entry per CDR3 protein. Of some 650,000 distinct CDR3 sequences detected, 20% appear once; the ten largest clones hold roughly 0.83%. Sequencing used naive CD8+ T cells from blood, with Jurkat cell RNA spiked in. Subset specified: FACS-sorted CD8+CD4-CCR7+CD45RA+ naive T cells. The source is a human donor in good health. Some libraries in this study had Jurkat cell RNA spiked in. The chain recombines TRBV9 with TRBJ2-2; D not certain. In DNA form, the CDR3 reads TGTGCCAGCAGCGACCGGGTCGTCGGGGAGCTGTTTTTT. It yields the protein CASSDRVVGELFF.